Reported below is one T cell receptor (beta chain). Its antigen is undetermined. What was amplified from RNA transcripts were TCR beta CDR3 regions. When the TCR CDR3 underwent first-round RT-PCR, the HTBI primer set was used. TCRdb ran MiXCR on the multiplex PCR reads and lists one entry per CDR3 protein. The top ten hold 3% to 4% of the sample, which has 360,000 or so distinct CDR3 sequences, about 19% seen once. This entry belongs to a study of T cells in Graves' hyperthyroidism and ophthalmopathy. This CDR3 has 13 amino acids. CDR1 is LGHNT and CDR2 is FRNRAP in the germline V gene. Trimming took 6 bases from V and 1 from J, leaving 9 bases between them. A lack of ophthalmopathy progression within 18 months defined stable Graves' hyperthyroidism. Newly diagnosed hyperthyroidism patients aged 18 to 65 years had disease lasting under 2 months. Clinical symptoms, serum thyroxine and TRAb, thyroid ultrasound and orbital computed tomography were used for the diagnoses.

Regarding the study as a whole: Most clonotypes expanded in thyroid above 0.001 were likewise present in blood.

Material for sequencing was blood. V gene TRBV12-5 combines with J gene TRBJ1-2, with a weak D call TRBD1 (6 bases). This clonotype originated in a woman under 30 with Graves' hyperthyroidism. The CDR3 DNA reads as TGTGCTAGTGGGGCGGACAGTAACTATGGCTACACCTTC. Encoded protein: CASGADSNYGYTF.